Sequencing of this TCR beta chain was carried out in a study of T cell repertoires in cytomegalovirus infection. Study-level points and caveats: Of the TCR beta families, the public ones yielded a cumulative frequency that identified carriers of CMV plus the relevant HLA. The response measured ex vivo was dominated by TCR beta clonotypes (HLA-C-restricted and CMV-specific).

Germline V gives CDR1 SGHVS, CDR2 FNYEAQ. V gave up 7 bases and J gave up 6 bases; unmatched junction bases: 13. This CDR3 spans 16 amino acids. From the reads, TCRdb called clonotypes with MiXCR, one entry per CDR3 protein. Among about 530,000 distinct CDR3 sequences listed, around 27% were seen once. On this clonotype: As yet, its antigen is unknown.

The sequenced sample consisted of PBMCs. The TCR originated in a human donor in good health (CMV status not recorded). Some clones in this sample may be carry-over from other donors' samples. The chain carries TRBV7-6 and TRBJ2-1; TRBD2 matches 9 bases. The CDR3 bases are TGTGCCAGCACCTACAGCGCTAGCGGGATTGGCAATGAGCAGTTCTTC. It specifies CASTYSASGIGNEQFF.